This T cell receptor (beta chain) was sequenced during a study of T-cell reconstitution after alpha-beta-depleted transplantation in children (dated by TCRdb to 2015 to 2016). General notes on the study: T-cell immune reconstitution after TCRalphabeta/CD19-depleted allogeneic hematopoietic cell transplantation in children was quantitatively tracked in the study by means of TCR repertoire profiling. Paper-wide results and their limitations: The apparently early recovery of alphabetaT-cell counts about two months after transplant reportedly depended on only several hundred rapidly expanded clones that came from non-depleted graft cells. In some patients, the high TCRbeta diversity seen at day 60 was put down to recipient T cells and intrathymic progenitors that had survived conditioning. Hyperexpanded clone frequencies declined over subsequent months; after one year, T-cell counts and TCRbeta diversity were mostly attributed to newly produced T cells.

Taken from the germline V gene, the CDR1 and CDR2 loops are SGHAT and FQNNGV. The CDR3 holds 16 amino acids from the cysteine to the phenylalanine. This entry keeps only the CDR3 DNA: 48 bases, framed from base 1. Trimmed from V: 2 bases; trimmed from J: 4 bases; junction bases lacking a gene match: 6. Libraries were prepared through PCR. Sequencing was performed on an Illumina HiSeq 2500. Molecular barcoding was employed in the preparation of TCR libraries, with unique molecular identifiers being used to normalize TCRbeta repertoire quantification. Using fastp trimming at Q25 and MiXCR clonotype assembly, TCRdb reanalyzed the public sequencing data and kept in-frame beta chains. Each record represents a unique CDR3 protein, reported with the most common genes and DNA among its rows. The sample contains a few hundred thousand distinct CDR3 sequences, roughly a quarter of them found a single time. The ten largest clones capture about 5% of the sample.

Comment on this clonotype: No antigen is known for it. Per-base qualities were not stored, and no clone one base away is much larger.

This sample's treatment or condition label indicates: allogeneic hematopoietic cell transplantation with graft depleted of TCRalphabeta T cells and CD19 B cells. The children who served as transplant recipients had been given grafts of TCRalphabeta/CD19-depleted allogeneic hematopoietic cells. Specimen: PBMCs, mostly from graft donor cells, collected 360 days after TCRalphabeta/CD19-depleted stem cell transplant. Recombination linked TRBV11-2 to TRBJ2-2, with 8 bases in between that match TRBD1. This receptor was taken from a female patient between 2 and 15 years old who had a stem cell transplant for congenital amegakaryocytic thrombocytopenia, so the T cells may come from the graft donor. The CDR3 amino acid sequence is: CASSLQQGGFTGELFF. The bases read TGTGCCAGCAGCTTACAACAGGGGGGTTTCACCGGGGAGCTGTTTTTT.